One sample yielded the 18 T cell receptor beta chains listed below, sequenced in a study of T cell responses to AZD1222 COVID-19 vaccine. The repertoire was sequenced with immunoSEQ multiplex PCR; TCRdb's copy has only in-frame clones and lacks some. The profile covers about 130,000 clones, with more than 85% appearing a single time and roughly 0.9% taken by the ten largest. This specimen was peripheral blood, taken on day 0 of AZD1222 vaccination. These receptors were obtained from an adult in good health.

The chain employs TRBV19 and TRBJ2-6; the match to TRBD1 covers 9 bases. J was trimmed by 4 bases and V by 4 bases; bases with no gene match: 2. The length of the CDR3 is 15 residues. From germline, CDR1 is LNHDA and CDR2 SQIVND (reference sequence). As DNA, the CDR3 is TGTGCCAGTAGTAGACAGGGGGAAGGGGCCAACGTCCTGACTTTC. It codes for CASSRQGEGANVLTF.

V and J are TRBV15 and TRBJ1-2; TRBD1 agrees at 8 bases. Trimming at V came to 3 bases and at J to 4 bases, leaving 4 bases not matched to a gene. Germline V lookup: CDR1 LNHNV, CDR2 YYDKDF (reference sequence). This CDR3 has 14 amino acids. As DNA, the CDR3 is TGTGCCACCAGCAGGGGACAGGACGGCTATGGCTACACCTTC. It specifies CATSRGQDGYGYTF.

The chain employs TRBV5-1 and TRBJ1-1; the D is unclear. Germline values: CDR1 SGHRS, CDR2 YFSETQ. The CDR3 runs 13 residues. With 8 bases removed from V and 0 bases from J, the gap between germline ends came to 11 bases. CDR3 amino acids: CASAAGVNTEAFF. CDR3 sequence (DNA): TGCGCCAGTGCGGCAGGAGTGAACACTGAAGCTTTCTTT.

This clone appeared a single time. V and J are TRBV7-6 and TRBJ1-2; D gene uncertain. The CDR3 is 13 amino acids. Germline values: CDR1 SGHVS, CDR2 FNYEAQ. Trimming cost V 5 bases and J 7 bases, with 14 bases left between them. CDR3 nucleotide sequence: TGTGCCAGCAGCCCCGCAGTAAAAGGTGGCTACACCTTC. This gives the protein CASSPAVKGGYTF.

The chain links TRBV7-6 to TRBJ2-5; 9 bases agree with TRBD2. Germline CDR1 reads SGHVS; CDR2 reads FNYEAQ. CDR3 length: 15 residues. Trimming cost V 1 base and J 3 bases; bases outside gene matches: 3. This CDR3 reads CASSLVPSGEETQYF. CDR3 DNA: TGTGCCAGCAGCTTAGTGCCTAGCGGGGAAGAGACCCAGTACTTC.

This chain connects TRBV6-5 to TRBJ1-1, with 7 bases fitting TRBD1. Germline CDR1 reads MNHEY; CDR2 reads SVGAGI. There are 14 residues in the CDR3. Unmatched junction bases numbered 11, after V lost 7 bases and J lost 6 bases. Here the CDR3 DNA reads TGTGCCAGCACCATAGACAGGGATGGCGCTGAAGCTTTCTTT. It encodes CASTIDRDGAEAFF.

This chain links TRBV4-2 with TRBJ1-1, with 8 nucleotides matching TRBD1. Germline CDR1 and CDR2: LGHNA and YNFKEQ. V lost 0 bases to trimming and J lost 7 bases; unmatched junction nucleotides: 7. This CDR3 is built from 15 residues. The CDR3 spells CASSQDRQGRIEAFF. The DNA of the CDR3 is TGTGCCAGCAGCCAAGATCGACAGGGGAGGATTGAAGCTTTCTTT.

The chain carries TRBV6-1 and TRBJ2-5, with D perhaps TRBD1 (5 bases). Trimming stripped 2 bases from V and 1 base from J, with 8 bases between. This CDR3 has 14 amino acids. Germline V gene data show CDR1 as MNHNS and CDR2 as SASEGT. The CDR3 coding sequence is TGTGCCAGCAGTGAAATCAGGGTCCAAGAGACCCAGTACTTC. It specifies CASSEIRVQETQYF.

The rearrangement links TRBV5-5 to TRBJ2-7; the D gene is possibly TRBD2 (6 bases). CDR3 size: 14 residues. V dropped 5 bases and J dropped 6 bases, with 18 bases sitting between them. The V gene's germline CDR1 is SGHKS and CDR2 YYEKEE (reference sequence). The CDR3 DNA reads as TGTGCCAGCAGTTACCCCCGCGGAGGGGCCGAGCAGTACTTC. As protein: CASSYPRGGAEQYF.

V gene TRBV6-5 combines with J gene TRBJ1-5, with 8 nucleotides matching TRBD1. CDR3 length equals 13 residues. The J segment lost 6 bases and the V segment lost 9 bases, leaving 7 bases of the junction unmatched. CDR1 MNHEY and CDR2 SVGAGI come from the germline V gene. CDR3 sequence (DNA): TGTGCCAGTTCACAGGGGGAGACTCAGCCCCAGCATTTT. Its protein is CASSQGETQPQHF.

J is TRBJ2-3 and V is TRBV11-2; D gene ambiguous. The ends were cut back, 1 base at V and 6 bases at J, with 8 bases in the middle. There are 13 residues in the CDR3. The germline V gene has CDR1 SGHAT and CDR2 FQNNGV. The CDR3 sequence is CASSLAILDTQYF. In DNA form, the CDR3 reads TGTGCCAGCAGCTTAGCCATCTTGGATACGCAGTATTTT.

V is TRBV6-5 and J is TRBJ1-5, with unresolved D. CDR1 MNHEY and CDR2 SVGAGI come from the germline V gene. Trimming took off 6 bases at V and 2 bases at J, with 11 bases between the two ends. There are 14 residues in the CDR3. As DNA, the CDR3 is TGTGCCAGCAGACCCAACTGGGGCAATCAGCCCCAGCATTTT. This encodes CASRPNWGNQPQHF.

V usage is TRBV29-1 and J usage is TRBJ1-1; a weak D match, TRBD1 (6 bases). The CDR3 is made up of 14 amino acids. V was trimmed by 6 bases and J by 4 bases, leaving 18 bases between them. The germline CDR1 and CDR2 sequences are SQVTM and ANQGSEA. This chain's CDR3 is CSVKQGTAATEAFF. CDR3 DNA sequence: TGCAGCGTCAAGCAGGGGACTGCTGCCACTGAAGCTTTCTTT.

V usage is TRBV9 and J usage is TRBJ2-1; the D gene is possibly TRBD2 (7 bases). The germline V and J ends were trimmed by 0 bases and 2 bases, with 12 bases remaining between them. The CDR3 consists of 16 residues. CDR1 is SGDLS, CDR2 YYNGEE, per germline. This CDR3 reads CASSVARGPTYNEQFF. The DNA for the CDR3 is TGTGCCAGCAGCGTAGCGCGGGGGCCCACCTACAATGAGCAGTTCTTC.

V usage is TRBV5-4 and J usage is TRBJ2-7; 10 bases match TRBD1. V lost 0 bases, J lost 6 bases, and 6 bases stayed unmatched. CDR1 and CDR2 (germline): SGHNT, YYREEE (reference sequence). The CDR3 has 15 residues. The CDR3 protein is CASSLVGTGAGEQYF. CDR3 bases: TGTGCCAGCAGCTTGGTGGGGACAGGGGCCGGCGAGCAGTACTTC.

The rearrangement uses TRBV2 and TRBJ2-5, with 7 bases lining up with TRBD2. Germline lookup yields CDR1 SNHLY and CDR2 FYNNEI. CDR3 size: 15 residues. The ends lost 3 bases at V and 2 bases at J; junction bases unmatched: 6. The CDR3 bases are TGTGCCAGCAGTGATCCCAGCGGGGAACAAGAGACCCAGTACTTC. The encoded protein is CASSDPSGEQETQYF.

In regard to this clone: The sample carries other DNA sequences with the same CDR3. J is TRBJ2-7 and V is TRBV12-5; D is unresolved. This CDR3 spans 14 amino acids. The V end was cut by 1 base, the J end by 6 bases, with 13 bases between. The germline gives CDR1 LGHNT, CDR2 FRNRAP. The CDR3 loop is CASGLGVGPGEQYF. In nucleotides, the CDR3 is TGTGCTAGTGGTTTGGGGGTGGGTCCGGGCGAGCAGTACTTC.

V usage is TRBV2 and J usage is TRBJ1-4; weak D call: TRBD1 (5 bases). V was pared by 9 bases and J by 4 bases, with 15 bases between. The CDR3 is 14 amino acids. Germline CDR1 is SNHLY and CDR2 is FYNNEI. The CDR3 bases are TGTGCCAGTTCCGCTGGGACCGGTAATGAAAAACTGTTTTTT. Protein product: CASSAGTGNEKLFF.